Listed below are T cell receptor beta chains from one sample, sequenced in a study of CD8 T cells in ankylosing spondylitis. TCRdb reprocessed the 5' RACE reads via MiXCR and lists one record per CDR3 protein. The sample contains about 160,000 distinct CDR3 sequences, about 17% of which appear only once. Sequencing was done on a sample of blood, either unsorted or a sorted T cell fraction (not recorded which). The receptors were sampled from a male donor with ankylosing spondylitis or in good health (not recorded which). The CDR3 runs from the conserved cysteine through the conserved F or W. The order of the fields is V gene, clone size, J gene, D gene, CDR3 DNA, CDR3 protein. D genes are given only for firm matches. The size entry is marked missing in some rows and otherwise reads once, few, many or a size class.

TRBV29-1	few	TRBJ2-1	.	TGCAGCGTTGTAGGTACTAGCATCGACAATGAGCAGTTCTTC	CSVVGTSIDNEQFF
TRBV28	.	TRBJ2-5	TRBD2	TGTGCCAGCAGTTCGTCGGGAGGGGGACAAGAGACCCAGTACTTC	CASSSSGGGQETQYF
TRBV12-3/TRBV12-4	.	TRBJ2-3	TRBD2	TGTGCCAGCAGACCCAACCGACTAGCGGGAGGGCCTGGAGATACGCAGTATTTT	CASRPNRLAGGPGDTQYF
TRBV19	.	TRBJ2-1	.	TGTGCCAGTAGTCCGGTTCAGCTCAATGAGCAGTTCTTC	CASSPVQLNEQFF
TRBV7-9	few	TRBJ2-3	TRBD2	TGTGCCAGCAGCTCTAGCGGGAGCCCAGATACGCAGTATTTT	CASSSSGSPDTQYF
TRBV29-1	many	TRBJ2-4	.	TGCAGCGTTGGAACACGCGCCCAAAACATTCAGTACTTC	CSVGTRAQNIQYF
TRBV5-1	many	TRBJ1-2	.	TGCGCCAGCAGCTTGTCGGACTCCCAAAATGGCTACACCTTC	CASSLSDSQNGYTF
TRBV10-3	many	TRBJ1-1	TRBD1	TGTGCCATCAGCTCGACAGGGCAGAACACTGAAGCTTTCTTT	CAISSTGQNTEAFF
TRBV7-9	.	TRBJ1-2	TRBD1	TGTGCCAGCAGCTCGGACAGGGAAGGACCCTATGGCTACACCTTC	CASSSDREGPYGYTF
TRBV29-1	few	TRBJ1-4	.	TGCAGCGTCCAGGGAGACGGGGAACTGTTTTTT	CSVQGDGELFF
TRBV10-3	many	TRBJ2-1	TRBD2	TGTGCCATCAGTGACCCCATAGCGGGAGCGGTCAATGAGCAGTTCTTC	CAISDPIAGAVNEQFF
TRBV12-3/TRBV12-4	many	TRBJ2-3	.	TGTGCCAGCAGTTTAGCGTTGGGAACAGATACGCAGTATTTT	CASSLALGTDTQYF
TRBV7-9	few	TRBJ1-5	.	TGTGCCAGCAGCGATGACATTCGTCGTCAGCCCCAGCATTTT	CASSDDIRRQPQHF
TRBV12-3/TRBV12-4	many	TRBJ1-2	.	TGTGCCAGCAGTTTGAACCTCAACTATGGCTACACCTTC	CASSLNLNYGYTF
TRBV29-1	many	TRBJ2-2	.	TGCAGCGTTGGCGGACTTGGGAACACCGGGGAGCTGTTTTTT	CSVGGLGNTGELFF
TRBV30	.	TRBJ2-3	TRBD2	TGTGCCTGGAGTGTAGCGGGAGCGGGAGATACGCAGTATTTT	CAWSVAGAGDTQYF
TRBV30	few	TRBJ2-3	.	TGTGCCTGGAGTGTCGGCACAGATACGCAGTATTTT	CAWSVGTDTQYF
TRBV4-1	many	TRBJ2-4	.	TGCGCCAGCAGCCAAGAGGCCCGAAAAAACATTCAGTACTTC	CASSQEARKNIQYF
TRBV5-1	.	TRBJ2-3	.	TGCGCTAGCAAAGAGGGGATGGGAGATACGCAGTATTTT	CASKEGMGDTQYF
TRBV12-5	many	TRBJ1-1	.	TGTGCTAGTGACCTGGTTGGGGCTTTCTTT	CASDLVGAFF
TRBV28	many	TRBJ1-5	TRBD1	TGTGCCAGCAGTAACAGGGGACGGAGCAATCAGCCCCAGCATTTT	CASSNRGRSNQPQHF
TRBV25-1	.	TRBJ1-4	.	TGTGCCAGCAGTGAATCTACATCGGAGCGAAAACTGTTTTTT	CASSESTSERKLFF
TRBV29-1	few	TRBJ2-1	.	TGCAGCGTTGTGGGCCTTTCCTACAATGAGCAGTTCTTC	CSVVGLSYNEQFF
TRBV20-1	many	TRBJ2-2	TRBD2	TGCAGTGCGCCGACTAGCGACTTAGCCGGTACCGGGGAGCTGTTTTTT	CSAPTSDLAGTGELFF
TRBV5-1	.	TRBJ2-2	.	TGCGCCAGCAGCGATGACACGTCACACACCGGGGAGCTGTTTTTT	CASSDDTSHTGELFF
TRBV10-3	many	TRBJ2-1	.	TGTGCCATCAGTGAATATAATGGCCCTCTAACGGTCAATGAGCAGTTCTTC	CAISEYNGPLTVNEQFF
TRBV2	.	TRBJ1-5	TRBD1	TGTGCCAGCACTACAGGGGGCTGGCAGCCCCAGCATTTT	CASTTGGWQPQHF
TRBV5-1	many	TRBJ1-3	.	TGCGCCAGCAGCTTTGACAGGTTCAGCTCTGGAAACACCATATATTTT	CASSFDRFSSGNTIYF
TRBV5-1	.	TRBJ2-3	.	TGCGCCAGCAGCTTGGCCTCAGTGACAGATACGCAGTATTTT	CASSLASVTDTQYF
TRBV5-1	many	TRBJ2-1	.	TGCGCCAGCAGCTTGGCGTCCGGGACATACTCCTACAATGAGCAGTTCTTC	CASSLASGTYSYNEQFF
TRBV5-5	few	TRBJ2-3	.	TGTGCCAGCAGCATCCTCACAGAGGATACGCAGTATTTT	CASSILTEDTQYF
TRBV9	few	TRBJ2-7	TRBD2	TGTGCCAGCAGTCCGACTAGCGGGAGTAAATACGAGCAGTACTTC	CASSPTSGSKYEQYF
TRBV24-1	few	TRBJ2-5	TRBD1	TGTGCCACCAGTGACCCAACCGGGACAGGGGGCGTACAAGAGACCCAGTACTTC	CATSDPTGTGGVQETQYF
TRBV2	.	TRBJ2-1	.	TGTGCCAGCATCTTTGACAGTAGCTCCTACAATGAGCAGTTCTTC	CASIFDSSSYNEQFF
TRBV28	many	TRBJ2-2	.	TGTGCCAGCATCACACAAACCGGGGAGCTGTTTTTT	CASITQTGELFF
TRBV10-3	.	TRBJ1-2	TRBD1	TGTGCCATCAGTGAGTCCCGGACAGGGGGCCGCGGCTATGGCTACACCTTC	CAISESRTGGRGYGYTF
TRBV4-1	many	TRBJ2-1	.	TGCGCCAGCAGCCAAGCTCCGTGGGAGCGGCGTGGGAATGAGCAGTTCTTC	CASSQAPWERRGNEQFF